This section outlines one T cell receptor beta chain sequence together with its context. No antigen is known for it. CDR3 size: 17 residues. Germline lookup yields CDR1 LGHNA and CDR2 YSLEER. Trimming stripped 2 bases from V and 0 bases from J, with 17 bases between. Through a sample-barcoded 5' primer and a J-beta primer mix, a second PCR was run for 7 to 11 cycles. TCRdb passed the 5' RACE reads through MiXCR, listing each CDR3 protein once. Here the sample spans 1.8 million or so distinct CDR3 sequences, roughly two fifths being singletons. These data originate in a study of blood T cells in healthy people across ages. General study results and limits: Older age coincided with a roughly linear decline in TCR beta diversity per million T cells. Calculation of diversity from one million T cells yielded estimates considered to be underestimates.

The sample comprised blood. This TCR derives from a human donor in good health. The chain links TRBV4-3 to TRBJ2-7, with D unclear. DNA for the CDR3: TGCGCCAGCAGCCAACCGTATAGCCGCCGGAACTCCTACGAGCAGTACTTC. This gives the protein CASSQPYSRRNSYEQYF.